Sequencing of this T cell receptor (beta chain) was carried out in a study of blood T cell repertoires in COVID-19. Assay: immunoSEQ multiplex PCR; the TCRdb copy retains only in-frame clones and omits some. The sample records about 63,000 clones, roughly 80% being singletons. The study assigned cohorts using participant-reported clinical history. Sample: PBMCs or T cells enriched from blood (not recorded which). This TCR was sampled from a woman aged 40 to 49 with acute COVID-19.

CDR3 region: CASSDEGGSYNEQFF. In DNA form, the CDR3 reads TGTGCCAGCTCCGACGAAGGGGGATCCTACAATGAGCAGTTCTTC. The rearrangement links TRBV18 to TRBJ2-1; a possible D gene is TRBD1 (6 bases). From germline, CDR1 is KGHSH and CDR2 LQKENI. The CDR3 contains 15 residues. The V end was cut by 6 bases, the J end by 1 base, with 13 bases between.